The clone carrying this T cell receptor (beta chain) was detected only once. After removal of 6 bases from V and 4 bases from J, the junction contained 6 bases not matched to a gene. The CDR3 extends over 13 amino acids. Per germline, CDR1 DFQATT and CDR2 SNEGSKA (reference sequence). The sample is drawn from a study of blood T cells in healthy people across ages. For the second PCR, which ran for roughly 7 to 11 cycles, a sample-barcoded 5' primer and a J-beta primer mix were used. Researchers report that each sample yielded at least 2.5 million CDR3-containing paired-end reads. From the 5' RACE reads, TCRdb called clonotypes with MiXCR, one entry per CDR3 protein. Of around 1,600,000 distinct CDR3 sequences in the sample, about 42% were seen once.

Sequenced: blood. The TCR was taken from a young woman in good health. The rearrangement uses TRBV20-1 and TRBJ1-1; TRBD1 matches at 9 bases. The CDR3 sequence is CSAPWTGVTEAFF. CDR3 nucleotide sequence: TGCAGTGCCCCGTGGACAGGGGTCACTGAAGCTTTCTTT.